Listed here are 9 T cell receptor beta chains from one sample, sequenced in a study of shared clonotypes between healthy human individuals. Clones were read by immunoSEQ multiplex PCR, and TCRdb kept only the in-frame ones, dropping some. The repertoire has 950,000 to 1,200,000 clones, around three quarters of them found once; the top ten carry over 0.8%. Sequencing was done on a sample of memory CD4+ T cells from PBMCs. Stated subset: CD45RA-negative fraction. These receptors were taken from a young man in good health. Some clones in this sample may be carry-over from other donors' samples.

Concerning this clone: Other nucleotide sequences from this sample produce the same CDR3. This rearrangement joins TRBV6-1 to TRBJ1-5, with D tentatively TRBD1 (6 bases). Trimming stripped 4 bases from V and 2 bases from J, with 9 bases between. There are 14 residues in the CDR3. From germline, CDR1 is MNHNS and CDR2 SASEGT. The CDR3 protein is CASSVSGGNQPQHF. As DNA, the CDR3 is TGTGCCAGCAGTGTATCAGGGGGCAATCAGCCCCAGCATTTT.

The genes are TRBV28 and TRBJ1-2; D ambiguous. The CDR3 spans 14 residues. Germline CDR1 is MDHEN and CDR2 is SYDVKM. V gave up 4 bases and J gave up 4 bases, with 13 bases separating them. This chain's CDR3 is CASSSFGPIYGYTF. The CDR3 coding sequence is TGTGCCAGCAGTTCTTTTGGTCCCATCTATGGCTACACCTTC.

This rearrangement joins TRBV27 to TRBJ2-2; D possibly corresponds to TRBD2 (5 bases). The germline CDR1 and CDR2 sequences are MNHEY and SMNVEV (reference sequence). Between the trimmed V and J ends, which lost 5 bases and 2 bases, there was a span of 12 bases. The CDR3 has 15 residues. The CDR3 reads CASSRAGLNTGELFF. In nucleotides, the CDR3 is TGTGCCAGCAGTAGGGCAGGACTTAACACCGGGGAGCTGTTTTTT.

This chain connects TRBV6-1 to TRBJ2-7; D perhaps matches TRBD2 (6 bases). This CDR3 spans 15 amino acids. CDR1 is MNHNS, CDR2 SASEGT, per germline. V was clipped by 7 bases and J by 2 bases, with 18 bases between them. The CDR3 protein is CASTVGVGGPYEQYF. CDR3 DNA sequence: TGTGCCAGCACCGTGGGTGTGGGAGGCCCCTACGAGCAGTACTTC.

This chain connects TRBV30 to TRBJ2-1, with a tentative D call TRBD1 (5 bases). CDR1 GTSNPN and CDR2 SVGIG come from the germline V gene (reference sequence). V dropped 0 bases and J dropped 10 bases, with 19 bases sitting between them. The CDR3 totals 15 residues. CDR3 bases: TGTGCCTGGAGTGTTTGGGCCAGGGCCGGCACCGAGCAGTTCTTC. This sequence encodes CAWSVWARAGTEQFF.

The chain couples TRBV11-2 to TRBJ2-5, with D maybe TRBD2 (5 bases). Trimming cost V 1 base and J 1 base, with 13 bases left between them. The CDR3 spans 16 residues. Germline CDR1 SGHAT, CDR2 FQNNGV. The CDR3, as DNA: TGTGCCAGCAGCTTAGGTTTATCCCTAGCCCAAGAGACCCAGTACTTC. It yields the protein CASSLGLSLAQETQYF.

V usage is TRBV7-3 and J usage is TRBJ1-1; perhaps TRBD1 as D (6 bases). This CDR3 region has 14 residues. The germline V gene encodes CDR1 SGHTA and CDR2 FQGTGA. V shed 1 base and J shed 5 bases, with 11 bases lying between them. The CDR3 sequence: CASSLRGGFTEAFF. Here the CDR3 DNA reads TGTGCCAGCAGCTTAAGAGGGGGTTTTACTGAAGCTTTCTTT.

The gene calls are TRBV7-9 and TRBJ2-2; maybe TRBD2 (7 bases). Germline values: CDR1 SEHNR, CDR2 FQNEAQ (reference sequence). Trimming took off 5 bases at V and 3 bases at J, with 13 bases between the two ends. This CDR3 spans 15 amino acids. This CDR3 reads CASSRGAAYTGELFF. DNA of the CDR3: TGTGCCAGCAGCCGGGGGGCAGCCTACACCGGGGAGCTGTTTTTT.

This clone was seen just once. The chain is built from TRBV2 and TRBJ2-7, with D tentatively TRBD1 (6 bases). The ends were cut back, 6 bases at V and 2 bases at J, with 14 bases in the middle. The CDR3 runs 14 residues. Germline V gene data show CDR1 as SNHLY and CDR2 as FYNNEI. CDR3 amino acids: CASRRDIKAYEQYF. Here the CDR3 DNA reads TGTGCCAGCAGGAGGGACATAAAAGCCTACGAGCAGTACTTC.